This T cell receptor beta chain came from a study of beta chain features in type 1 diabetes. Points from the study as a whole: It was possible that PCR favored shorter templates, equally so in patients and controls. For cells with high TCR expression, cDNA sequencing could yield over-representation. Type 1 diabetes patients showed a moderate but significant shortening of TCRB CDR3s in all four CD4+ subsets.

This CDR3 spans 12 amino acids. Looked up from germline, CDR1 is SGHTA and CDR2 is FQGNSA. The junction had 2 bases not matched to a gene; V was cut back by 5 bases and J by 5 bases. Comments on this clone: What it binds is unknown.

Sorting that relied on CD45RO/CCR7/CD25/CD127/CD95/CD27 yielded CD4+ naive, central memory, regulatory and stem cell-like memory cells. In all sorted populations, purity surpassed 95%. Investigators reverse transcribed all isolated RNA, so they sequenced expressed TCRB transcripts. Assay used: immunoSEQ multiplex PCR; TCRdb lists only in-frame clones, some missing. Of approximately 260,000 clones in the sample, around 21% were seen once. The receptor comes from a woman aged 35 to 49 with type 1 diabetes. The chain combines TRBV7-2 with TRBJ2-5, with 7 nucleotides matching TRBD1. Material: naive CD4+ T cells from blood. The CDR3 loop reads CASSPDRETQYF. The CDR3 nucleotides read TGTGCCAGCAGCCCGGACAGGGAGACCCAGTACTTC.